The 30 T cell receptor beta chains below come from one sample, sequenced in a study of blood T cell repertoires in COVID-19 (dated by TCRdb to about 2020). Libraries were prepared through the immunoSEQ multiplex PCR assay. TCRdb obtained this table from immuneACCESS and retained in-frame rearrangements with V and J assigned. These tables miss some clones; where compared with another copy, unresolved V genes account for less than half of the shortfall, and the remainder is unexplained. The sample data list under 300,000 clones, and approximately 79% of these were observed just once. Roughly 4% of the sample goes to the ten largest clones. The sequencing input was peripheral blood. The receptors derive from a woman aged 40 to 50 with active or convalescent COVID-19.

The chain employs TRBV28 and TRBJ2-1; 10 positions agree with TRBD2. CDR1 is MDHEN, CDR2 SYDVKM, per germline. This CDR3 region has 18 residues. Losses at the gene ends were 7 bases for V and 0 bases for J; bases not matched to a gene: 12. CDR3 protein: CASTGVAGGPSSYNEQFF. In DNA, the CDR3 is TGTGCCAGCACGGGAGTAGCGGGGGGCCCCAGCTCCTACAATGAGCAGTTCTTC.

The CDR3 coding sequence is TGTGCCAGCAGCTCCCCGGGGGAGGCGAACACTGAAGCTTTCTTT. Translated, it gives CASSSPGEANTEAFF. The V gene is TRBV6-2 or TRBV6-3, the J gene TRBJ1-1; possible D gene TRBD1, 5 bases. The CDR3 contains 15 residues. From germline, CDR1 is MNHEY and CDR2 SVGEGT. Deletions cut 6 bases from V and 1 base from J, with 15 bases between.

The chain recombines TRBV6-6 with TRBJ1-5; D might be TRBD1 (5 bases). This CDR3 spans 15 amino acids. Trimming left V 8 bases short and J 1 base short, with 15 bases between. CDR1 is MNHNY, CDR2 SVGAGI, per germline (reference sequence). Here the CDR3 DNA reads TGTGCCAGCGGGGGAGGTCTTGGGAGCAATCAGCCCCAGCATTTT. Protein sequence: CASGGGLGSNQPQHF.

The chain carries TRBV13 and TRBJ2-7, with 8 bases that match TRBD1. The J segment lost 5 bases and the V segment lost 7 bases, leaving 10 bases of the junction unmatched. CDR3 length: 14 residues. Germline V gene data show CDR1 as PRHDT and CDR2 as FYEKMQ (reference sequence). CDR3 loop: CASTSGDRHHEQYF. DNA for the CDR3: TGTGCCAGCACATCGGGGGACAGGCATCACGAGCAGTACTTC. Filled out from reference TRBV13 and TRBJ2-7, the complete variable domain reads AAGVIQSPRHLIKEKRETATLKCYPIPRHDTVYWYQQGPGQDPQFLISFYEKMQSDKGSIPDRFSAQQFSDYHSELNMSSLELGDSALYFCASTSGDRHHEQYFGPGTRLTVT.

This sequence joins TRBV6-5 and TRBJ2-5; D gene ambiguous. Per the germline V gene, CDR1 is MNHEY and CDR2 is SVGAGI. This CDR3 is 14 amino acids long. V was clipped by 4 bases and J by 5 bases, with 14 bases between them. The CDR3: CASSFLGVRETQYF. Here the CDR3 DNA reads TGTGCCAGCAGTTTCCTAGGTGTACGCGAGACCCAGTACTTC.

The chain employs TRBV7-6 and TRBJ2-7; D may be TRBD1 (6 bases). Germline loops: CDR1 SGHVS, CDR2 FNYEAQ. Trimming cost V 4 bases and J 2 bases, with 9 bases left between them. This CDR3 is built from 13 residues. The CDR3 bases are TGTGCCAGCAGCTCGACAGGAACCTACGAGCAGTACTTC. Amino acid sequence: CASSSTGTYEQYF.

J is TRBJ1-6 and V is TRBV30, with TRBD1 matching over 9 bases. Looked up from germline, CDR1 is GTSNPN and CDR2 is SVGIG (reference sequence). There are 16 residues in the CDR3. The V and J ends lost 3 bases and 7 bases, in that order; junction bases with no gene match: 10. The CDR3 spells CAWSARTGTGNSPLHF. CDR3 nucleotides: TGTGCCTGGAGCGCTCGAACCGGGACAGGGAATTCACCCCTCCACTTT.

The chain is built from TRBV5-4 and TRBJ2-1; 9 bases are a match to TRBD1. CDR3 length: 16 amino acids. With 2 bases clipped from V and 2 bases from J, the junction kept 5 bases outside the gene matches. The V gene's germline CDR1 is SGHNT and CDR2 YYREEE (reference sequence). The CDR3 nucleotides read TGTGCCAGCAGCTTCTCCTACAGGGGGCCCTACAATGAGCAGTTCTTC. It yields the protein CASSFSYRGPYNEQFF.

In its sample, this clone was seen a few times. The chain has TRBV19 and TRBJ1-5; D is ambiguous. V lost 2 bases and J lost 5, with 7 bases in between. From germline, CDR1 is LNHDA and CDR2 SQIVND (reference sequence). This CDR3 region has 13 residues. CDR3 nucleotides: TGTGCCAGTAGTATAACAGCCTATCAGCCCCAGCATTTT. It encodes CASSITAYQPQHF.

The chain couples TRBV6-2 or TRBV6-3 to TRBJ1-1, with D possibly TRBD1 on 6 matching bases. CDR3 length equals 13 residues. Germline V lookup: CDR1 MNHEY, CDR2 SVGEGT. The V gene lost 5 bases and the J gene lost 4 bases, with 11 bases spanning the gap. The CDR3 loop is CASSETGTTEAFF. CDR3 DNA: TGTGCCAGCAGTGAGACAGGAACCACTGAAGCTTTCTTT.

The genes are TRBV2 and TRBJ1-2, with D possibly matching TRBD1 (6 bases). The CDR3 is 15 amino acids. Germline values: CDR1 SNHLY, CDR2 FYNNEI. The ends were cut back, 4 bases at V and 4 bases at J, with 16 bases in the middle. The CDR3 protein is CASSVMAGVTYGYTF. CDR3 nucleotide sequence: TGTGCCAGCAGTGTGATGGCAGGGGTTACCTATGGCTACACCTTC.

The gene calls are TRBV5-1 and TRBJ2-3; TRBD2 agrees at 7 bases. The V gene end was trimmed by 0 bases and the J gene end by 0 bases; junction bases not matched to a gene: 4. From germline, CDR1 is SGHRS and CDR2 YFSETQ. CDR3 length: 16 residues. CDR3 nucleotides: TGCGCCAGCAGCTTGGAAGTTAGCGGGAGCACAGATACGCAGTATTTT. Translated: CASSLEVSGSTDTQYF.

The chain's CDR3 is CASSALGQYYLSGANVLTF. The CDR3 region has the DNA TGTGCCAGCAGTGCCTTGGGACAGTACTATCTTTCTGGGGCCAACGTCCTGACTTTC. The chain carries TRBV6-1 and TRBJ2-6, with 7 nucleotides matching TRBD1. Losses at the gene ends were 4 bases for V and 1 base for J; bases not matched to a gene: 13. Germline loops: CDR1 MNHNS, CDR2 SASEGT. The length of the CDR3 is 19 residues.

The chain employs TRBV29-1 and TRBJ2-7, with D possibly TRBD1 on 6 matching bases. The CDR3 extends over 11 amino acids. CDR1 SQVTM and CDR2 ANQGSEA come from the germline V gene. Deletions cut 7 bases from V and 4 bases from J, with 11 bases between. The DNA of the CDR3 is TGCAGCGCGGGACACCCATACGAGCAGTACGTC. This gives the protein CSAGHPYEQYV.

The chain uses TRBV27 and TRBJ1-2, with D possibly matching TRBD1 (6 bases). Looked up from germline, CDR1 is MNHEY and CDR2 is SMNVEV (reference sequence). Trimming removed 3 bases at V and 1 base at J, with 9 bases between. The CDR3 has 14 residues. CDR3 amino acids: CASSFRGNNYGYTF. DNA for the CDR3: TGTGCCAGCAGTTTCAGGGGCAATAACTATGGCTACACCTTC.

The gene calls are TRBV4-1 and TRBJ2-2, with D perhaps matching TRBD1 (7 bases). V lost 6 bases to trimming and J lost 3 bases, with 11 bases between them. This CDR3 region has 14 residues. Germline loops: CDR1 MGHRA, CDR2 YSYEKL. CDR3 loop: CASRLRGDTGELFF. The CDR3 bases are TGCGCCAGCAGACTCAGGGGGGACACCGGGGAGCTGTTTTTT.

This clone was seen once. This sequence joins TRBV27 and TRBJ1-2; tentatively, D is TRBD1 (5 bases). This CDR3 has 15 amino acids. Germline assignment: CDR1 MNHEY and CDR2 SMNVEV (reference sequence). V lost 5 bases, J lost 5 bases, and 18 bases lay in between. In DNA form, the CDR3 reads TGTGCCAGCAGTCCGCGGGACGGGAGAGGTTATGGCTACACCTTC. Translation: CASSPRDGRGYGYTF.

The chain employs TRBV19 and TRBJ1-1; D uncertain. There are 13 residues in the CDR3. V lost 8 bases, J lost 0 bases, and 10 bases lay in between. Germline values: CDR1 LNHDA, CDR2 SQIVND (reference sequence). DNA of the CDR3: TGTGCCAGTTCGGGGAACTTGAACACTGAAGCTTTCTTT. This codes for CASSGNLNTEAFF.

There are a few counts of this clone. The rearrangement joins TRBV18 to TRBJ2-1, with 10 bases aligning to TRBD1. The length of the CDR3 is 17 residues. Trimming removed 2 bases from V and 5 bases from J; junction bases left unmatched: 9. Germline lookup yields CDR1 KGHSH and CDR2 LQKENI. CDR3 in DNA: TGTGCCAGCTCACCAAAGGGACAGGGGTTGGGGGACAATGAGCAGTTCTTC. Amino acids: CASSPKGQGLGDNEQFF. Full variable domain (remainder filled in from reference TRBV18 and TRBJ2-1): NAGVMQNPRHLVRRRGQEARLRCSPMKGHSHVYWYRQLPEEGLKFMVYLQKENIIDESGMPKERFSAEFPKEGPSILRIQQVVRGDSAAYFCASSPKGQGLGDNEQFFGPGTRLTVL.

The CDR3 region has the DNA TGTGCCTGGAGTGTCACATCGACAGGGGGTAGTACCGGGGAGCTGTTTTTT. It translates to CAWSVTSTGGSTGELFF. V is TRBV30 and J is TRBJ2-2, with TRBD1 matching over 9 bases. With 0 bases clipped from V and 5 bases from J, the junction kept 10 bases outside the gene matches. The CDR3 spans 17 residues. CDR1 GTSNPN and CDR2 SVGIG come from the germline V gene (reference sequence).

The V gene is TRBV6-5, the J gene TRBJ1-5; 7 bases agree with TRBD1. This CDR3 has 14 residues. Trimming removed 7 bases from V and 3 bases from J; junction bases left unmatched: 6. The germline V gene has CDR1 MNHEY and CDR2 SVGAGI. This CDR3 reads CASIQDRINQPQHF. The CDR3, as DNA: TGTGCCAGCATTCAGGACAGGATCAATCAGCCCCAGCATTTT.

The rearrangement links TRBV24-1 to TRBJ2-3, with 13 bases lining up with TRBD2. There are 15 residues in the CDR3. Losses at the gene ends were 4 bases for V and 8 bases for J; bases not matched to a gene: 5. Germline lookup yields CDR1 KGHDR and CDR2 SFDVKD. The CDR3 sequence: CATSDSGTSGITQYF. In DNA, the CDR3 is TGTGCCACCAGTGACTCCGGGACTAGCGGGATTACGCAGTATTTT.

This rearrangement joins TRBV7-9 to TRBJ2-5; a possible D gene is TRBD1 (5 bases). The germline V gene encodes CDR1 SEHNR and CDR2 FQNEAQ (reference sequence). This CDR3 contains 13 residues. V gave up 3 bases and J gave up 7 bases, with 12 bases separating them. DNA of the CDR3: TGTGCCAGCAGCTTGTGGGGCTCGGGGACCCAGTACTTC. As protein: CASSLWGSGTQYF.

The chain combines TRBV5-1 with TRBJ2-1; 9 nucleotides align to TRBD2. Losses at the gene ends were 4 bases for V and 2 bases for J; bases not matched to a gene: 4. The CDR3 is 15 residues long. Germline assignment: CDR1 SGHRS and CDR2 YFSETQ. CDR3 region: CASSEERGAYNEQFF. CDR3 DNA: TGCGCCAGCAGCGAGGAGCGGGGGGCCTACAATGAGCAGTTCTTC.

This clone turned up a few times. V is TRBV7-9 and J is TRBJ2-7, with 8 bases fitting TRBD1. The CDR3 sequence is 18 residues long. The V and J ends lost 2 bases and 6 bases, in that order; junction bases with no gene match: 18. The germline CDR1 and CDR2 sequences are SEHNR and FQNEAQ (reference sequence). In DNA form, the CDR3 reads TGTGCCAGCAGCTTACGGAGCCGTACAGGGGGACGTTCATCCGAGCAGTACTTC. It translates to CASSLRSRTGGRSSEQYF.

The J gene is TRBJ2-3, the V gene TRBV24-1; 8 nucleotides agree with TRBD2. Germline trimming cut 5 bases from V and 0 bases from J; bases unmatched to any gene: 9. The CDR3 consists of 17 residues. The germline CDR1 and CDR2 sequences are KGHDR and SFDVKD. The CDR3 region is CATSARRGARSTDTQYF. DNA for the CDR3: TGTGCCACCAGTGCCAGGCGGGGGGCCCGTAGCACAGATACGCAGTATTTT.

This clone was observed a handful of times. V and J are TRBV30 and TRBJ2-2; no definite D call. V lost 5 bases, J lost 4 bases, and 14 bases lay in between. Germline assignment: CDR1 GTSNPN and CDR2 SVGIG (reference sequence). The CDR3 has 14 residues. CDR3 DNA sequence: TGTGCCTGGGCCTCGGGTCAGTCCACCGGGGAGCTGTTTTTT. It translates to CAWASGQSTGELFF.

DNA for the CDR3: TGTGCCAGCAGTCCGACTAGCATCACAGATACGCAGTATTTT. Translating it yields CASSPTSITDTQYF. The genes are TRBV3-1 (or the pseudogene TRBV3-2) and TRBJ2-3; 7 bases line up with TRBD2. CDR3 length: 14 amino acids. Germline-derived CDR1 and CDR2 are LGHDT and YNNKEL (reference sequence). V lost 6 bases to trimming and J lost 2 bases; unmatched junction nucleotides: 5.

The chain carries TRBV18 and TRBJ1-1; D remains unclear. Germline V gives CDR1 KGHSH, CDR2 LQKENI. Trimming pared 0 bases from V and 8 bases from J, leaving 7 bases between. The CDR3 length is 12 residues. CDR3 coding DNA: TGTGCCAGCTCACCACCCAGAACGGAAGCTTTCTTT. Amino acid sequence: CASSPPRTEAFF.

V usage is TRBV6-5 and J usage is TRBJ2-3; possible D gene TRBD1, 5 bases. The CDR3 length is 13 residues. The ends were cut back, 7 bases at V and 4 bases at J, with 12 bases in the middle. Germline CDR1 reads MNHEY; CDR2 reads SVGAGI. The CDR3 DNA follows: TGTGCCAGCATGGGCAGGGTCCCAGATACGCAGTATTTT. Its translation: CASMGRVPDTQYF.